The 16 T cell receptor beta chains below all came from one sample that was sequenced in a study of blood T cell repertoires in COVID-19 (dated by TCRdb to between 2020 and 2021). Library construction relied on the immunoSEQ multiplex PCR assay. TCRdb took over this immuneACCESS table, retaining in-frame rearrangements with V and J assigned. Such tables are incomplete; in checked studies, under half of the missing clones stem from an unresolved V gene, and the remainder is unexplained. The sample contains about 140,000 clones, over 80% of them found a single time. About 8.9% of the sample is in the top ten clones. Input material: peripheral blood. These receptors came from a young man with COVID-19, enrolled during active disease.

The rearrangement links TRBV5-4 to TRBJ2-3, with 8 bases lining up with TRBD2. In germline, CDR1 is SGHNT, CDR2 YYREEE (reference sequence). The length of the CDR3 is 15 residues. V was pared by 1 base and J by 1 base, with 2 bases of the junction left unmatched. CDR3 sequence: CASSLTGGGTDTQYF. The DNA for the CDR3 is TGTGCCAGCAGCTTGACGGGGGGGGGCACAGATACGCAGTATTTT.

Only a few counts were recorded for this clone. The V gene is TRBV6-5, the J gene TRBJ2-7; perhaps TRBD1 as D (6 bases). V dropped 7 bases and J dropped 7 bases, with 20 bases sitting between them. Germline lookup yields CDR1 MNHEY and CDR2 SVGAGI. This CDR3 contains 14 residues. CDR3 sequence (DNA): TGTGCCAGCACTCGGGACACCGGCTTAAGGGAGCAGTACTTC. It translates to CASTRDTGLREQYF.

The chain joins TRBV5-4 to TRBJ1-2, with D unresolved. Deletions cut 2 bases from V and 6 bases from J, with 11 bases between. The germline V gene encodes CDR1 SGHNT and CDR2 YYREEE (reference sequence). The CDR3 has 13 amino acids. The CDR3 loop is CASSFGGPDGYTF. The CDR3 coding sequence is TGTGCCAGCAGCTTTGGCGGGCCGGATGGCTACACCTTC.

V usage is TRBV5-1 and J usage is TRBJ2-7, with TRBD2 matching over 10 bases. CDR3 size: 15 residues. Losses at the gene ends were 0 bases for V and 2 bases for J; bases not matched to a gene: 2. CDR1 and CDR2 from the germline V gene are SGHRS and YFSETQ. CDR3 DNA sequence: TGCGCCAGCAGCTTGGAAACTAGCGGGGCCTACGAGCAGTACTTC. Translating it yields CASSLETSGAYEQYF.

The CDR3 DNA reads as TGTGCCAGCAGCGTAGCGCCTAGCGGGGGGAACACCGGGGAGCTGTTTTTT. Translated: CASSVAPSGGNTGELFF. V gene TRBV9 combines with J gene TRBJ2-2; 10 nucleotides match TRBD2. The CDR3 spans 17 residues. After removal of 0 bases from V and 1 base from J, the junction contained 3 bases not matched to a gene. In germline, CDR1 is SGDLS, CDR2 YYNGEE.

The rearrangement uses TRBV3-1 (or the pseudogene TRBV3-2) and TRBJ1-1; the D gene is possibly TRBD1 (5 bases). Trimming took 6 bases from V and 0 from J, leaving 14 bases between them. This CDR3 spans 15 amino acids. The germline CDR1 and CDR2 sequences are LGHDT and YNNKEL (reference sequence). The CDR3, as DNA: TGTGCCAGCAGTCTTTCACAGGTTATGAACACTGAAGCTTTCTTT. Translation: CASSLSQVMNTEAFF.

V and J are TRBV9 and TRBJ2-7; 10 bases fit TRBD2. The CDR3 covers 14 residues. The V and J ends lost 1 base and 4 bases, in that order; junction bases with no gene match: 2. CDR1 and CDR2 from the germline V gene are SGDLS and YYNGEE. The CDR3 bases are TGTGCCAGCAGCGTAACTAGCGGGGAATACGAGCAGTACTTC. Its protein product is CASSVTSGEYEQYF.

The J gene is TRBJ2-7, the V gene TRBV4-2, with TRBD1 matching 7 bases. CDR3 length: 18 amino acids. Looked up from germline, CDR1 is LGHNA and CDR2 is YNFKEQ. The junction had 13 bases not matched to a gene; V was cut back by 0 bases and J by 2 bases. Here the CDR3 reads CASSQENLNTGTAYEQYF. The CDR3 DNA is TGTGCCAGCAGCCAAGAGAATCTGAACACCGGGACAGCCTACGAGCAGTACTTC.

This clone was recorded once. The chain carries TRBV7-9 and TRBJ2-7; 9 nucleotides align to TRBD2. The length of the CDR3 is 17 residues. Germline assignment: CDR1 SEHNR and CDR2 FQNEAQ (reference sequence). Unmatched junction bases numbered 12, after V lost 6 bases and J lost 0 bases. The CDR3 is CASRPVIAGASSYEQYF. The CDR3 DNA follows: TGTGCCAGCAGGCCCGTAATAGCGGGAGCGAGCTCCTACGAGCAGTACTTC.

This chain uses TRBV3-1 (or the pseudogene TRBV3-2) with TRBJ2-7; maybe TRBD1 (6 bases). V was shortened by 8 bases and J by 7 bases, with 21 bases between the two germline ends. The CDR3 contains 14 residues. Per the germline V gene, CDR1 is LGHDT and CDR2 is YNNKEL (reference sequence). In nucleotides, the CDR3 is TGTGCCAGCGGGGTTGGGACAATGGCGGAGGAGCAGTACTTC. Translating it yields CASGVGTMAEEQYF.

The rearrangement joins TRBV28 to TRBJ2-5; 8 bases fit TRBD2. V was pared by 6 bases and J by 4 bases, with 7 bases of the junction left unmatched. The CDR3 contains 14 residues. CDR1 is MDHEN, CDR2 SYDVKM, per germline. CDR3 sequence: CASSRASGGETQYF. CDR3 nucleotides: TGTGCCAGCAGCAGGGCGAGCGGGGGAGAGACCCAGTACTTC.

CDR3 in amino acids: CATSEWRDNEQFF. CDR3 nucleotide sequence: TGTGCCACCAGTGAGTGGAGAGACAATGAGCAGTTCTTC. The chain couples TRBV24-1 to TRBJ2-1, with D unresolved. Germline V lookup: CDR1 KGHDR, CDR2 SFDVKD. This CDR3 is built from 13 residues. The V end was cut by 4 bases, the J end by 5 bases, with 8 bases between.

The J gene is TRBJ2-7, the V gene TRBV4-1, with a tentative D call TRBD1 (6 bases). Trimming stripped 1 base from V and 0 bases from J, with 16 bases between. The CDR3 sequence is 17 residues long. Germline V gene lookup returns CDR1 MGHRA and CDR2 YSYEKL. The CDR3 sequence is CASSQAQGRQSSYEQYF. The DNA of the CDR3 is TGCGCCAGCAGCCAAGCTCAGGGGCGACAGTCCTCCTACGAGCAGTACTTC.

Notes on this clone: At one end, the junction sequence differs from germline, possibly due to a read error. The V gene is TRBV7-8, the J gene TRBJ2-3; D is possibly TRBD2 (5 bases). In germline, CDR1 is SGHVS, CDR2 FQNEAQ. This CDR3 has 17 residues. This CDR3 reads CASRLGFSGPYPDTQYF. The CDR3 DNA is TGTGCCAGCAGGTTAGGTTTCAGCGGTCCATACCCAGATACGCAGTATTTT.

The chain joins TRBV5-4 to TRBJ2-7; 7 positions agree with TRBD2. Trimming at V came to 4 bases and at J to 8 bases, leaving 18 bases not matched to a gene. The CDR3 runs to 16 residues. Germline V gene sequence: CDR1 SGHNT, CDR2 YYREEE (reference sequence). The DNA for the CDR3 is TGTGCCAGCAGCGGGAGATCTAGCGGCCCATACCCAAAGCAGTACTTC. Amino acid sequence: CASSGRSSGPYPKQYF.

A few counts support this clone. The chain's CDR3 is CASSPGNTDTQYF. Here the CDR3 DNA reads TGTGCCAGCAGCCCCGGGAACACAGATACGCAGTATTTT. The rearrangement links TRBV7-8 to TRBJ2-3; possibly TRBD2 for D (5 bases). Trimming took 5 bases from V and 2 from J, leaving 8 bases between them. This CDR3 region has 13 residues. Germline assignment: CDR1 SGHVS and CDR2 FQNEAQ.